This is a list of T cell receptor beta chains from one sample in a study of blood T cells in healthy people across ages. TCRdb fed the 5' RACE reads into MiXCR, producing one record per CDR3 protein. The sample gives hundreds of thousands of distinct CDR3 sequences, about 21% of which show up once; roughly 3.9% is in the top ten. Sequences were obtained from blood. The receptors derive from a man in his 70s in good health. CDR3s include the opening cysteine and the closing phenylalanine or tryptophan. The D gene is left open where the match is weak. Clone size appears in some rows only: once, few, many, or a class for an expanded clone.

D: TRBD1; size: NA; J: TRBJ2-7; V: TRBV7-2; DNA: TGTGCCAGCAGCTTAGACTTCAGGGGGATCTCCTACGAGCAGTACTTC; CDR3: CASSLDFRGISYEQYF
D: NA; size: few; J: TRBJ2-1; V: TRBV5-1; DNA: TGCGCCAGCAGCGGGGGAACTCAACGCTACAATGAGCAGTTCTTC; CDR3: CASSGGTQRYNEQFF
D: TRBD1; size: NA; J: TRBJ2-7; V: TRBV11-2; DNA: TGTGCCAGCAGCCCCTTTACAGGGGGCGAGCAGTACTTC; CDR3: CASSPFTGGEQYF
D: NA; size: few; J: TRBJ1-2; V: TRBV4-1; DNA: TGCGCCAGCAGCCAAGGACACAACTATGGCTACACCTTC; CDR3: CASSQGHNYGYTF
D: TRBD2; size: NA; J: TRBJ2-1; V: TRBV12-3/TRBV12-4; DNA: TGTGCCAGCTGCCCGGGACTAGCGGGCCGAAATGAGCAGTTCTTC; CDR3: CASCPGLAGRNEQFF
D: TRBD2; size: few; J: TRBJ2-7; V: TRBV20-1; DNA: TGCAGTGCCAGCGGGAGGGCCGCGTACGAGCAGTACTTC; CDR3: CSASGRAAYEQYF
D: NA; size: few; J: TRBJ2-1; V: TRBV29-1; DNA: TGCAGCGTTGGGGAAGACAATGAGCGGTTCTTC; CDR3: CSVGEDNERFF
D: TRBD2; size: NA; J: TRBJ2-5; V: TRBV20-1; DNA: TGCAGTGCTAGGACTAGCGCCGGAGAGACCCAGTACTTC; CDR3: CSARTSAGETQYF
D: NA; size: few; J: TRBJ1-4; V: TRBV5-1; DNA: TGCGCCAGCAGCTCCACGGAATTGAACGGTGAAAAACTGTTTTTT; CDR3: CASSSTELNGEKLFF
D: NA; size: NA; J: TRBJ2-3; V: TRBV19; DNA: TGTGCCAGTAGGCTAACAAGCACAGATACGCAGTATTTT; CDR3: CASRLTSTDTQYF
D: NA; size: NA; J: TRBJ1-3; V: TRBV7-9; DNA: TGTGCCAGCAGCTTTCACAGGGAGTCGTCTGGAAACACCATATATTTT; CDR3: CASSFHRESSGNTIYF
D: NA; size: NA; J: TRBJ2-1; V: TRBV29-1; DNA: TGCAGCGTCGGGGACTCTCACTACAATGAGCAGTTCTTC; CDR3: CSVGDSHYNEQFF
D: NA; size: few; J: TRBJ2-5; V: TRBV6-6; DNA: TGTGCCAGCAGTTACCAGACAGGATGGGAGACCCAGTACTTC; CDR3: CASSYQTGWETQYF
D: NA; size: NA; J: TRBJ2-3; V: TRBV30; DNA: TGTGCCTGGAGGGAGCCAAGCACAGATACGCAGTATTTT; CDR3: CAWREPSTDTQYF
D: NA; size: NA; J: TRBJ2-5; V: TRBV2; DNA: TGTGCCAGCAGTGAGAGTGGTACTCAAGAGACCCAGTACTTC; CDR3: CASSESGTQETQYF
D: TRBD2; size: few; J: TRBJ2-1; V: TRBV19; DNA: TGTGCCAGTAGTAATCTAGCGGGAGTTTTCTCCTACAATGAGCAGTTCTTC; CDR3: CASSNLAGVFSYNEQFF
D: TRBD2; size: few; J: TRBJ2-7; V: TRBV20-1; DNA: TGCAGTGCTAGAGATCAATCCGGCGGGAGGAAGGCCTACGAGCAGTACTTC; CDR3: CSARDQSGGRKAYEQYF
D: NA; size: NA; J: TRBJ1-5; V: TRBV7-2; DNA: TGTGCCAGCAGCTTATCGTCAAGCAATCAGCCCCAGCATTTT; CDR3: CASSLSSSNQPQHF
D: NA; size: few; J: TRBJ2-5; V: TRBV5-4; DNA: TGTGCCAGCAGCGCTGGAGTCGGCTCCGGATGGGACGAGACCCAGTACTTC; CDR3: CASSAGVGSGWDETQYF
D: NA; size: NA; J: TRBJ2-3; V: TRBV7-9; DNA: TGTGCCAGCAGCTTAGATGGCAGAGATACGCAGTATTTT; CDR3: CASSLDGRDTQYF
D: TRBD1; size: many; J: TRBJ2-5; V: TRBV10-3; DNA: TGTGCCATCAGTGAGGCAGGGGGCCAAGAGACCCAGTACTTC; CDR3: CAISEAGGQETQYF
D: NA; size: NA; J: TRBJ2-1; V: TRBV28; DNA: TGTGCCAGCTGCCTTGAGGCCTATCGAGTTACCTACAATGAGCAGTTCTTC; CDR3: CASCLEAYRVTYNEQFF
D: NA; size: NA; J: TRBJ1-1; V: TRBV7-2; DNA: TGTGCCAGCAGCTTAGCGTCCAGAGGGTCAGAAGCTTTCTTT; CDR3: CASSLASRGSEAFF
D: NA; size: few; J: TRBJ2-6; V: TRBV6-5; DNA: TGTGCCAGCAGCCAAGCAGGGACTGGGGCCAACGTCCTGACTTTC; CDR3: CASSQAGTGANVLTF
D: NA; size: NA; J: TRBJ2-1; V: TRBV9; DNA: TGTGCCAGCAGCGTTAGTCACGGTGAGGAGCAGTTCTTC; CDR3: CASSVSHGEEQFF
D: NA; size: NA; J: TRBJ2-5; V: TRBV20-1; DNA: TGCAGTGCTAGTAGGGACACGTCACAAGAGACCCAGTACTTC; CDR3: CSASRDTSQETQYF
D: NA; size: NA; J: TRBJ2-7; V: TRBV2; DNA: TGTGCCAGCAGTGAAACTATGGCTAAAAGATACGAGCAGTACTTC; CDR3: CASSETMAKRYEQYF
D: TRBD2; size: few; J: TRBJ2-1; V: TRBV5-6; DNA: TGTGCCAGCAGCTTGTACAGGGGACTAGCGGGAGCTTCGTACAATGAGCAGTTCTTC; CDR3: CASSLYRGLAGASYNEQFF
D: NA; size: NA; J: TRBJ2-1; V: TRBV15; DNA: TGTGCCACCAGCAGAGATACAGGGAGCAATGAGCAGTTCTTC; CDR3: CATSRDTGSNEQFF
D: NA; size: few; J: TRBJ2-2; V: TRBV10-3; DNA: TGTGCCATCAGTGCGGGGAACACCGGGGAGCTGTTTTTT; CDR3: CAISAGNTGELFF
D: TRBD1; size: NA; J: TRBJ1-3; V: TRBV27; DNA: TGTGCCAGCAGAGGGACAGCCTCTGGAAACACCATATATTTT; CDR3: CASRGTASGNTIYF
D: NA; size: few; J: TRBJ1-4; V: TRBV2; DNA: TGTGCCAGCAGTGAAGATCAAGCGACTGAAAAACTGTTTTTT; CDR3: CASSEDQATEKLFF
D: NA; size: few; J: TRBJ1-5; V: TRBV2; DNA: TGTGCCAGCAGTGATCAGGGAGACCCCCTCCGGAATCAGCCCCAGCATTTT; CDR3: CASSDQGDPLRNQPQHF
D: NA; size: NA; J: TRBJ1-2; V: TRBV5-1; DNA: TGCGCCAGCAGCTTGGAGGGGAGCTACACCTTC; CDR3: CASSLEGSYTF
D: NA; size: few; J: TRBJ2-3; V: TRBV6-5; DNA: TGTGCCAGCAGTTACTCGCGGGACCACACAGATACGCAGTATTTT; CDR3: CASSYSRDHTDTQYF
D: TRBD1; size: NA; J: TRBJ2-1; V: TRBV20-1; DNA: TGCAGTGGCCTGGGGGACAGGTTCGATGAGCAGTTCTTC; CDR3: CSGLGDRFDEQFF
D: TRBD2; size: NA; J: TRBJ2-2; V: TRBV12-5; DNA: TGTGCTAGTGGTTTGTCGTTCCAAACCGGGACTAACCCCGGGGAGCTGTTTTTT; CDR3: CASGLSFQTGTNPGELFF
D: NA; size: few; J: TRBJ2-7; V: TRBV12-5; DNA: TGTGCTAGTGGTTTCATAGGCTCCTACGAGCAGTACTTC; CDR3: CASGFIGSYEQYF
D: TRBD1; size: NA; J: TRBJ2-1; V: TRBV20-1; DNA: TGCAGTGCCCTTGACAGGGGGCGTTACAATGAGCAGTTCTTC; CDR3: CSALDRGRYNEQFF
D: TRBD1; size: NA; J: TRBJ1-2; V: TRBV6-5; DNA: TGTACCAGTTTTATCGGGACAGGGGGCACCTATGGCTACACCTTC; CDR3: CTSFIGTGGTYGYTF
D: NA; size: NA; J: TRBJ2-3; V: TRBV20-1; DNA: TGCAGTGCTAGGGGGGACCATGGCACAGATACGCAGTATTTT; CDR3: CSARGDHGTDTQYF
D: TRBD1; size: few; J: TRBJ2-7; V: TRBV30; DNA: TGTGCCTGGAGTGCGGGGACAGGCTCCTACGAGCAGTACTTC; CDR3: CAWSAGTGSYEQYF
D: NA; size: NA; J: TRBJ1-1; V: TRBV3-1; DNA: TGTGCCAGCAGCCAGGCCTCTGGCGCTGAAGCTTTCTTT; CDR3: CASSQASGAEAFF
D: NA; size: NA; J: TRBJ1-4; V: TRBV5-1; DNA: TGCGCCCGCAGCGGGGGGACAACTAATGAAAAACTGTTTTTT; CDR3: CARSGGTTNEKLFF
D: TRBD2; size: few; J: TRBJ2-3; V: TRBV11-2; DNA: TGTGCCGGCAGCCCGCAACTAGCGGGAGGCACAGATACGCAGTATTTT; CDR3: CAGSPQLAGGTDTQYF
D: NA; size: NA; J: TRBJ2-7; V: TRBV27; DNA: TGTGCCAGCAGCCCGAACCTCGTAAGGGCTCTCTACGAGCAGTACTTC; CDR3: CASSPNLVRALYEQYF
D: NA; size: many; J: TRBJ2-1; V: TRBV5-1; DNA: TGCGCCAGCAGCTTGACCCATGAGACGAGCTCCTACAATGAGCAGTTCTTC; CDR3: CASSLTHETSSYNEQFF
D: NA; size: few; J: TRBJ2-7; V: TRBV12-3/TRBV12-4; DNA: TGTGCCAGCAGAGGTTCCCGAAGGGACGAGCAGTACTTC; CDR3: CASRGSRRDEQYF
D: TRBD1; size: many; J: TRBJ1-5; V: TRBV20-1; DNA: TGCAGTGCTAGTGCCGGGACAGACAATCAGCCCCAGCATTTT; CDR3: CSASAGTDNQPQHF
D: NA; size: many; J: TRBJ1-1; V: TRBV28; DNA: TGTGCCAGCAGTAAGCAGGGTTCTGAAGCTTTCTTT; CDR3: CASSKQGSEAFF
D: NA; size: NA; J: TRBJ2-7; V: TRBV28; DNA: TGTGCCAGCAGTGTTGGGAGGCCTAACTACGAGCAGTACTTC; CDR3: CASSVGRPNYEQYF
D: TRBD2; size: few; J: TRBJ2-5; V: TRBV9; DNA: TGTGCCAGCAGCGCGACGCCTGATAGCGGGGAGACCCAGTACTTC; CDR3: CASSATPDSGETQYF
D: NA; size: NA; J: TRBJ2-2; V: TRBV6-6; DNA: TGTGCCTGCAAAACCACCGGGGAGCTGTTTTTT; CDR3: CACKTTGELFF
D: TRBD1; size: few; J: TRBJ1-6; V: TRBV12-3/TRBV12-4; DNA: TGTGCCAGCAGTTTTCAGGGGGCACGTTCACCCCTCCACTTT; CDR3: CASSFQGARSPLHF
D: NA; size: few; J: TRBJ2-5; V: TRBV7-6; DNA: TGTGCCAGCAGCTATAGTATAGGAGAGACCCAGTACTTC; CDR3: CASSYSIGETQYF
D: TRBD1; size: NA; J: TRBJ1-4; V: TRBV6-5; DNA: TGTGCCAGCAGTTACCTCGGGACAGGGGGCGTGGGTGAAAAACTGTTTTTT; CDR3: CASSYLGTGGVGEKLFF
D: TRBD2; size: NA; J: TRBJ2-5; V: TRBV6-5; DNA: TGTGCCTGCGGGACTAGAGAGACCCAGTACTTC; CDR3: CACGTRETQYF